This T cell receptor beta chain is from a study of control samples from healthy donors and cancer patients. The protocol was immunoSEQ multiplex PCR, while the TCRdb copy is restricted to in-frame clones and leaves out a portion. The profile shows 150,000 or so clones, less than 95% of them singletons. Sequencing was carried out using blood. This receptor was obtained from a man aged 18 to 30 in good health.

The CDR3 sequence is CATSPRSIGYEQYF. The CDR3 DNA is TGTGCCACCTCCCCACGCAGTATAGGCTACGAGCAGTACTTC. This chain joins TRBV6-5 and TRBJ2-7; D is unclear. In germline, CDR1 is MNHEY, CDR2 SVGAGI. V was pared by 10 bases and J by 3 bases, with 19 bases between. The CDR3 covers 14 residues.